This TCR beta chain is drawn from a study of blood T cell repertoires in COVID-19. This CDR3 comprises 15 residues. CDR1 and CDR2 (germline): MNHEY, SMNVEV (reference sequence). Trimming took off 4 bases at V and 4 bases at J, with 16 bases between the two ends. Self-reported history from a screening survey and questionnaire set each donor's cohort. Generated by immunoSEQ multiplex PCR, the TCRdb table keeps only in-frame clones and is missing some. The sample has approximately 180,000 clones, around 85% seen once. The specimen sequenced was PBMCs or T cells enriched from blood (not recorded which). The TCR comes from a man between 40 and 49 years old who had recovered from COVID-19. V is TRBV27 and J is TRBJ1-2, with D uncertain. This CDR3 is CASSSTKTRSYGYTF. The CDR3 DNA follows: TGTGCCAGCAGTTCTACCAAGACACGCTCCTATGGCTACACCTTC.